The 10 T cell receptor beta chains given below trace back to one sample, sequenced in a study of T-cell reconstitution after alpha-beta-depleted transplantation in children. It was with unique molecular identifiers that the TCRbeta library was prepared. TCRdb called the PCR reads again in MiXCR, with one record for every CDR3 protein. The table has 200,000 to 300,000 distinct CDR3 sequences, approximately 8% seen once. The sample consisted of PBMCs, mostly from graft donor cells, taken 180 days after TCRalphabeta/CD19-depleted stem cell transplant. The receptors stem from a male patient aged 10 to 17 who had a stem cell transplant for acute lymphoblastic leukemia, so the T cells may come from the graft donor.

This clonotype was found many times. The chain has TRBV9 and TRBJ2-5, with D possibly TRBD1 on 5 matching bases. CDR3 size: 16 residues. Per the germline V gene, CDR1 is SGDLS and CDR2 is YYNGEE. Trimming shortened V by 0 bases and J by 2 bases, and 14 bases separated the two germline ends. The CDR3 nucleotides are TGTGCCAGCAGCGTAGCCAGGATGGGGCCTCAAGAGACCCAGTACTTC. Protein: CASSVARMGPQETQYF.

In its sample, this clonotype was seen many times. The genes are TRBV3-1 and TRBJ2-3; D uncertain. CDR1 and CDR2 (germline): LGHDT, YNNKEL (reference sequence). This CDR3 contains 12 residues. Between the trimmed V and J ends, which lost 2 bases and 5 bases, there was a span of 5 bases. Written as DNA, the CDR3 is TGTGCCAGCAGCCAACCCCTAGATACGCAGTATTTT. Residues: CASSQPLDTQYF.

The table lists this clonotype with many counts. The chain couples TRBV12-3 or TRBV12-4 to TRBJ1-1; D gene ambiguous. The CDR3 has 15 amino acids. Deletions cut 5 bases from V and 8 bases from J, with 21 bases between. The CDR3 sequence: CASSPHGRSKVEAFF. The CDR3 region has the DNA TGTGCCAGCAGTCCCCACGGACGTTCGAAAGTCGAAGCTTTCTTT.

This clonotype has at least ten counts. Here the CDR3 reads CASSPNRPRRNEKLFF. The CDR3 nucleotides read TGTGCCAGCAGCCCTAACAGACCGCGGCGGAATGAAAAACTGTTTTTT. V usage is TRBV6-5 and J usage is TRBJ1-4, with no clear D. V was cut by 6 bases and J by 5 bases, with 19 bases left in between. The CDR3 has 16 amino acids. Germline CDR1 is MNHEY and CDR2 is SVGAGI.

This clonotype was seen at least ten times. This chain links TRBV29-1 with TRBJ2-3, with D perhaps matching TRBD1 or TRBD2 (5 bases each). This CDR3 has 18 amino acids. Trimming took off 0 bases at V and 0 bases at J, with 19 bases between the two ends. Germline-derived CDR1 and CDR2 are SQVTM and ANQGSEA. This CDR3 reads CSVEDVRENFYSTDTQYF. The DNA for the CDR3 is TGCAGCGTTGAAGACGTCAGGGAGAATTTTTATAGCACAGATACGCAGTATTTT.

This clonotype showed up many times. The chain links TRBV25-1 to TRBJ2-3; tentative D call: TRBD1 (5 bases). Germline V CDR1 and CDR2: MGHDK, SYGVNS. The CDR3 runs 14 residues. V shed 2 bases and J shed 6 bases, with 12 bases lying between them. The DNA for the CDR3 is TGTGCCAGCAGTGAAAGGTGGGGCCGGGATACGCAGTATTTT. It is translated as CASSERWGRDTQYF.

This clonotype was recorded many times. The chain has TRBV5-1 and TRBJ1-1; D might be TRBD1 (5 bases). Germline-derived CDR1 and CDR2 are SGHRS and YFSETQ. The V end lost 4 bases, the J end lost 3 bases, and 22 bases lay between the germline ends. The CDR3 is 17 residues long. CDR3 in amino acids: CASSLSGLAQGDTEAFF. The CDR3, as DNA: TGCGCCAGCAGCCTATCGGGACTCGCCCAAGGGGACACTGAAGCTTTCTTT.

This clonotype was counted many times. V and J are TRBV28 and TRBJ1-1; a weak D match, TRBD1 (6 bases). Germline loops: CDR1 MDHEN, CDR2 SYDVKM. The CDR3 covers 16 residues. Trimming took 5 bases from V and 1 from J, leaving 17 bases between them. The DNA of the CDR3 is TGTGCCAGCAGTCCGGGGGGGGACATATCGAACACTGAAGCTTTCTTT. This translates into CASSPGGDISNTEAFF.

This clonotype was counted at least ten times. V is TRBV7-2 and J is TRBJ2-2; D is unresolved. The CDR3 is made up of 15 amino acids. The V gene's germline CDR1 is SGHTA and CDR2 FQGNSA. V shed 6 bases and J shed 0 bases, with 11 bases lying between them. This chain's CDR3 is CASRRIPTNTGELFF. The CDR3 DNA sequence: TGTGCCAGCAGGCGGATTCCAACGAACACCGGGGAGCTGTTTTTT.

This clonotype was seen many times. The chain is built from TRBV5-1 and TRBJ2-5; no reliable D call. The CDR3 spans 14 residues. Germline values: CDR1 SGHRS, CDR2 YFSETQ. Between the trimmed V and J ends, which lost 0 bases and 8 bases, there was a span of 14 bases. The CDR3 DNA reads TGCGCCAGCAGCTTGGAGGAAGGGATGAATACCCAGTACTTC. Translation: CASSLEEGMNTQYF.